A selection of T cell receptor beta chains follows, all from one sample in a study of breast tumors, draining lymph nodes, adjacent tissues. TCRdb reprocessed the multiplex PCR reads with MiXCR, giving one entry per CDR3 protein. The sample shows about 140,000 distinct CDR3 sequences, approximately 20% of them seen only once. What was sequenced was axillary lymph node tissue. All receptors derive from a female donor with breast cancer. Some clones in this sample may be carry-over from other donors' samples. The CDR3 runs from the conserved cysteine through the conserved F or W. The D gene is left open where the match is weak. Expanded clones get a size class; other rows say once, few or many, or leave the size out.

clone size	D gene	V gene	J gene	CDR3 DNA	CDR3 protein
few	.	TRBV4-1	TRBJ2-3	TGCGCCAGCAGCCAAGATTTTGAGAGCTTAAGCTCAGATACGCAGTATTTT	CASSQDFESLSSDTQYF
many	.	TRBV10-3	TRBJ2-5	TGTGCCATCAGTGAGGGTCAACCTGGGGAGACCCAGTACTTC	CAISEGQPGETQYF
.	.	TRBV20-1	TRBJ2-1	TGCAGTGCTAGGTCGGGGCGGGTCGCGAATGAGCAGTTCTTC	CSARSGRVANEQFF
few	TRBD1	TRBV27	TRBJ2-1	TGTGCCAGCAGTGACTACAGGGGGCAATACAATGAGCAGTTCTTC	CASSDYRGQYNEQFF
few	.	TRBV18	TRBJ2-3	TGTGCCAGCTCACTTGACAGTCCTAGCACAGATACGCAGTATTTT	CASSLDSPSTDTQYF
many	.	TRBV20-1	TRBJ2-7	TGCAGTGCTAGGGAAACAGGATCTATTACCTACGAGCAGTACTTC	CSARETGSITYEQYF
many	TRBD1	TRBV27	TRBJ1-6	TGTGCCAGCAGTTTAGGGACAGGGAATTCACCCCTCCACTTT	CASSLGTGNSPLHF
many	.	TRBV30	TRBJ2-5	TGTGCCTGGAAACTTCAAGAGACCCAGTACTTC	CAWKLQETQYF
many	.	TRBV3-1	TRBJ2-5	TGTGCCAGCAGCCACGACAGAATAGGGGCGGAGACCCAGTACTTC	CASSHDRIGAETQYF
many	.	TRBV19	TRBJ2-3	TGTGCCAGTAGTACCTCGGGAGATACGCAGTATTTT	CASSTSGDTQYF
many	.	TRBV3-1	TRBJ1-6	TGTGCCAGCAGCACCCACAGGGATAATTCACCCCTCCACTTT	CASSTHRDNSPLHF
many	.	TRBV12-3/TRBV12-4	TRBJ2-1	TGTGCCAGCAGTCCCCGTGGGGAGAGTTATTACAATGAGCAGTTCTTC	CASSPRGESYYNEQFF
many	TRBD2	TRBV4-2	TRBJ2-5	TGTGCCAGCAGCAAAGGACTAGCGGGAGTGAGTGGCGAGACCCAGTACTTC	CASSKGLAGVSGETQYF
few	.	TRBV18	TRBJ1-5	TGTGCCAGCTCACCCAGTACGGGGGATCAGCCCCAGCATTTT	CASSPSTGDQPQHF
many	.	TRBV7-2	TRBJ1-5	TGTGCCAGCAGCCGAGACAGTAATAGCAATCAGCCCCAGCATTTT	CASSRDSNSNQPQHF
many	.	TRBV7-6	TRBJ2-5	TGTGCCAGCAGCTTAGCGGGGGCCCCCCAGTACTTC	CASSLAGAPQYF
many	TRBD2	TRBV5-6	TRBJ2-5	TGTGCCAGCAGCTTGGGGGGGGGGACTAGCGGGGGACCGAGGGGGACCCAGTACTTC	CASSLGGGTSGGPRGTQYF
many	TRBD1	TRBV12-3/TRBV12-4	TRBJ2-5	TGTGCCAGCAGTGTACCAGGACAGGGAGGAGAGACCCAGTACTTC	CASSVPGQGGETQYF
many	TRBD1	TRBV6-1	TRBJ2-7	TGTGCCAGCAGTGCCTCCGGGACAGGGGGCACCGAGCAGTACTTC	CASSASGTGGTEQYF
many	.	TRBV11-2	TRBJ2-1	TGTGCCAGCAGCTTAGTTAGGGGCTTTGAGCAGTTCTTC	CASSLVRGFEQFF
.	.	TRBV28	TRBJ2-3	TGTGCCAGCAGTTCCCGCGGGAAAAGCACAGATACGCAGTATTTT	CASSSRGKSTDTQYF